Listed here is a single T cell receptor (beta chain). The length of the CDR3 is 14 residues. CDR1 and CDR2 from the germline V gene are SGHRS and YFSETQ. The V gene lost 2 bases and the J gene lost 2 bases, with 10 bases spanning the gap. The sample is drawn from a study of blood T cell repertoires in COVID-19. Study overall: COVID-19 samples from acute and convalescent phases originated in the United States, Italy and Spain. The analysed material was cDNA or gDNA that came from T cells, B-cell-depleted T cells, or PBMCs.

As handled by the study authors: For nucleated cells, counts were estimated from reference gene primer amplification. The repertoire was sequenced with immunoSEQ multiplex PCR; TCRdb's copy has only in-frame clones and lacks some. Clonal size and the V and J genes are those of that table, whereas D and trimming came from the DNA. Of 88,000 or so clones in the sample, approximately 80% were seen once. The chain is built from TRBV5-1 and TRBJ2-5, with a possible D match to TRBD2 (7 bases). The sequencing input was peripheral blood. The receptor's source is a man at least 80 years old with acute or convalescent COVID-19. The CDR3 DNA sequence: TGCGCCAGCAGCTTCGAGGGGGGGCAAGAGACCCAGTACTTC. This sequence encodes CASSFEGGQETQYF.